This T cell receptor (beta chain) was documented in a study of T cell changes during pregnancy in multiple sclerosis. V dropped 3 bases and J dropped 5 bases, with 7 bases sitting between them. The CDR3 is made up of 11 amino acids. CDR1 and CDR2 (germline): DFQATT, SNEGSKA (reference sequence). Libraries were prepared by immunoSEQ multiplex PCR; TCRdb keeps only in-frame clonotypes and omits some of them. The table lists under 110,000 clones, around 92% of them singletons. This receptor was obtained from a female donor with multiple sclerosis, enrolled in a pregnancy study. The sample here was peripheral blood, taken after pregnancy. The chain combines TRBV20-1 with TRBJ1-1; D is unresolved. The CDR3 reads CSASEGTEAFF. The DNA of the CDR3 is TGCAGTGCTAGTGAGGGTACTGAAGCTTTCTTT.